This record looks at one TCR beta chain sequence and its context. The germline gives CDR1 MNHNS, CDR2 SASEGT. This CDR3 spans 16 amino acids. Trimming removed 0 bases at V and 6 bases at J, with 17 bases between. These data originate in a study of blood T cell repertoires in COVID-19. For the study at large: Nucleic acid was either cDNA or gDNA, and it came from T cells, B-cell-depleted T cells, or PBMCs.

Authors' processing steps: Researchers report that nucleated cell counts were estimated from reference gene primer amplification. Assay: immunoSEQ multiplex PCR; the TCRdb copy retains only in-frame clones and omits some. V, J and clone size derive from that table, while D and trimming were established from the DNA sequence. The repertoire consists of approximately 290,000 clones, with roughly 89% occurring once and the leading ten covering roughly 0.8%. The sequenced sample consisted of peripheral blood. The chain employs TRBV6-1 and TRBJ1-1, with D perhaps matching TRBD1 (5 bases). The origin of this receptor is a man aged 25 to 45 with acute or convalescent COVID-19. The CDR3 sequence is CASSEAGFGGSAEAFF. CDR3 in DNA: TGTGCCAGCAGTGAAGCGGGGTTCGGGGGGTCCGCTGAAGCTTTCTTT.